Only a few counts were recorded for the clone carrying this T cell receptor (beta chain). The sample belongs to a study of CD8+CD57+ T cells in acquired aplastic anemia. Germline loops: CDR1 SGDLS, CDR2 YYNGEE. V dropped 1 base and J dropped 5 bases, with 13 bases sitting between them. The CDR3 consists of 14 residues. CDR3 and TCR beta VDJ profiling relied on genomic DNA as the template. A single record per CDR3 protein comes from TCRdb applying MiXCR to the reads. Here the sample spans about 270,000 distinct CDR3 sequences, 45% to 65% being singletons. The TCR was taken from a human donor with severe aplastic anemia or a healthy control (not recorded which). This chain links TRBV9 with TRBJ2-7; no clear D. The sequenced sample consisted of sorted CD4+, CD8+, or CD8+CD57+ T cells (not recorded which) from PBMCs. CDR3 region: CASSVQPDGNEQYF. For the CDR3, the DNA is TGTGCCAGCAGCGTACAACCGGACGGCAACGAGCAGTACTTC.